Presented here are 25 T cell receptor beta chains from one specimen sequenced in a study of T cells in Graves' hyperthyroidism and ophthalmopathy. Amplified TCR beta CDR3 regions came from RNA transcripts. The primer set for the first-round RT-PCR of the TCR CDR3 was HTBI. TCRdb re-called the multiplex PCR reads with MiXCR, one entry per CDR3 protein. The table lists more than 450,000 distinct CDR3 sequences, 15% to 20% of them singletons. The sample comprised blood. Every receptor here comes from a man aged 40-49 years with Graves' ophthalmopathy.

This clonotype was counted ten times or more. The rearrangement joins TRBV12-3 or TRBV12-4 to TRBJ2-3; tentatively, D is TRBD2 (5 bases). The ends were cut back, 3 bases at V and 4 bases at J, with 8 bases in the middle. This CDR3 comprises 13 residues. DNA of the CDR3: TGTGCCAGCAGTTTGGACTGGGCAGATACGCAGTATTTT. This translates into CASSLDWADTQYF.

V gene TRBV6-1 combines with J gene TRBJ2-3, with D possibly being TRBD1 (6 bases). CDR3 size: 13 residues. Looked up from germline, CDR1 is MNHNS and CDR2 is SASEGT. The ends were cut back, 6 bases at V and 6 bases at J, with 13 bases in the middle. CDR3 region: CASRGHRIDTQYF. The CDR3 nucleotides read TGTGCCAGCAGGGGACATAGAATCGATACGCAGTATTTT.

V usage is TRBV5-1 and J usage is TRBJ2-5, with D hard to call. The CDR3 contains 11 residues. V was cut by 6 bases and J by 5 bases, with 8 bases left in between. Looked up from germline, CDR1 is SGHRS and CDR2 is YFSETQ. The DNA for the CDR3 is TGCGCCAGCAAGTCTGAGGAGACCCAGTACTTC. Translated, it gives CASKSEETQYF. The full variable domain, its missing parts supplied by reference TRBV5-1 and TRBJ2-5, is KAGVTQTPRYLIKTRGQQVTLSCSPISGHRSVSWYQQTPGQGLQFLFEYFSETQRNKGNFPGRFSGRQFSNSRSEMNVSTLELGDSALYLCASKSEETQYFGPGTRLLVL.

The CDR3 DNA is TGTGCCAGCAGCTTAGAACAGGGGGCCCTCTCTGGGGCCAACGTCCTGACTTTC. Translating it yields CASSLEQGALSGANVLTF. The V call is TRBV7-9, the J call TRBJ2-6, with 9 bases aligning to TRBD1. V shed 1 base, J shed 0 bases, and the junction held 4 bases outside the gene matches. The CDR3 runs 18 residues. The V gene's germline CDR1 is SEHNR and CDR2 FQNEAQ (reference sequence).

In this sample, this clonotype turned up a few times. The chain combines TRBV7-2 with TRBJ2-1; TRBD1 agrees at 7 bases. The germline CDR1 and CDR2 sequences are SGHTA and FQGNSA. This CDR3 spans 14 amino acids. With 9 bases clipped from V and 5 bases from J, the junction kept 10 bases outside the gene matches. CDR3 nucleotide sequence: TGTGCCAGTAGTATAGGGACAGAAAACAATGAGCAGTTCTTC. This gives the protein CASSIGTENNEQFF.

CDR3 sequence (DNA): TGTGCCAGCAGGGGTACAGGGTTATCCGGGGAGCTGTTTTTT. Its translation: CASRGTGLSGELFF. The V call is TRBV25-1, the J call TRBJ2-2, with D possibly being TRBD1 (6 bases). The V gene lost 6 bases and the J gene lost 6 bases, with 14 bases spanning the gap. In germline, CDR1 is MGHDK, CDR2 SYGVNS. This CDR3 spans 14 amino acids.

This clonotype came up many times. V is TRBV2 and J is TRBJ2-1; the match to TRBD2 covers 7 bases. The CDR3 spans 14 residues. J lost 4 bases, V lost 7 bases, and 7 bases had no gene match. CDR1 is SNHLY, CDR2 FYNNEI, per germline. The CDR3 sequence is CASNGRGVYNEQFF. In DNA, the CDR3 is TGTGCCAGCAATGGACGGGGGGTTTACAATGAGCAGTTCTTC.

This clonotype was seen many times. The chain employs TRBV28 and TRBJ2-7; 7 positions match TRBD2. Trimming took 2 bases from V and 0 from J; bases not matched to a gene: 7. Looked up from germline, CDR1 is MDHEN and CDR2 is SYDVKM. The CDR3 is made up of 16 amino acids. CDR3 residues: CASSLAGDKNSYEQYF. As DNA, the CDR3 is TGTGCCAGCAGTTTAGCGGGAGATAAAAACTCCTACGAGCAGTACTTC.

This clonotype was counted many times. The rearrangement joins TRBV12-3 or TRBV12-4 to TRBJ1-3; possibly TRBD1 for D (6 bases). The CDR3 loop spans 15 amino acids. Deletions cut 7 bases from V and 0 bases from J, with 13 bases between. The CDR3, as DNA: TGTGCCAGCACCAAACAGGGCCTCTCTGGAAACACCATATATTTT. As protein: CASTKQGLSGNTIYF.

Ten or more counts support this clonotype. V is TRBV12-3 or TRBV12-4 and J is TRBJ2-3; 8 bases agree with TRBD2. The CDR3 is 16 amino acids. With 1 base clipped from V and 6 bases from J, the junction kept 9 bases outside the gene matches. CDR3 in DNA: TGTGCCAGCAGTTTAGTAACGGGAGGGCCTGCGGATACGCAGTATTTT. This gives the protein CASSLVTGGPADTQYF.

This rearrangement joins TRBV12-3 or TRBV12-4 to TRBJ1-6, with D possibly matching TRBD1 (6 bases). The CDR3 has 16 residues. V was clipped by 6 bases and J by 2 bases, with 14 bases between them. Written as DNA, the CDR3 is TGTGCCAGCAGCCGGGGGGGCGCTACCTATAATTCACCCCTCCACTTT. Translating gives CASSRGGATYNSPLHF.

The genes are TRBV11-2 and TRBJ2-1; 13 nucleotides match TRBD2. The germline V gene has CDR1 SGHAT and CDR2 FQNNGV. Trimming removed 8 bases from V and 6 bases from J; junction bases left unmatched: 19. The CDR3 is 19 amino acids. The CDR3 protein is CASGYPPTGTSGVSNEQFF. CDR3 bases: TGTGCCAGCGGATACCCCCCTACCGGGACTAGCGGGGTAAGCAATGAGCAGTTCTTC.

This clonotype was observed many times. The chain couples TRBV2 to TRBJ2-1, with 9 nucleotides matching TRBD2. The CDR3 sequence is 14 residues long. The germline V gene encodes CDR1 SNHLY and CDR2 FYNNEI. V dropped 7 bases and J dropped 4; count of bases not matched to a gene: 5. This CDR3 reads CASIVAGDYNEQFF. As DNA, the CDR3 is TGTGCCAGCATCGTAGCGGGGGATTACAATGAGCAGTTCTTC.

In its sample, this clonotype was seen many times. The V gene is TRBV20-1, the J gene TRBJ2-7; a possible D gene is TRBD1 (6 bases). The V end lost 5 bases, the J end lost 2 bases, and 16 bases lay between the germline ends. Germline CDR1 is DFQATT and CDR2 is SNEGSKA (reference sequence). The CDR3 is 14 residues long. In DNA form, the CDR3 reads TGCAGTGCTGCCAGGGGCGAGCATCCCTACGAGCAGTACTTC. This translates into CSAARGEHPYEQYF.

This clonotype was seen ten or more times. V gene TRBV2 combines with J gene TRBJ2-1; D remains unclear. The germline V gene has CDR1 SNHLY and CDR2 FYNNEI. The V end was cut by 7 bases, the J end by 6 bases, with 13 bases between. CDR3 length: 13 residues. CDR3 amino acids: CASMANVANEQFF. DNA for the CDR3: TGTGCCAGCATGGCCAATGTGGCCAATGAGCAGTTCTTC. The full variable domain, with the rest looked up from reference TRBV2 and TRBJ2-1, is EPEVTQTPSHQVTQMGQEVILRCVPISNHLYFYWYRQILGQKVEFLVSFYNNEISEKSEIFDDQFSVERPDGSNFTLKIRSTKLEDSAMYFCASMANVANEQFFGPGTRLTVL.

In this sample, this clonotype turned up a few times. The CDR3 DNA sequence: TGCGCCAGCAGCCTGGACAGGGGGCACTACGAGCAGTACTTC. It translates to CASSLDRGHYEQYF. The rearrangement links TRBV5-1 to TRBJ2-7; TRBD1 aligns across 11 bases. In germline, CDR1 is SGHRS, CDR2 YFSETQ. This CDR3 comprises 14 residues. J was trimmed by 3 bases and V by 4 bases; bases with no gene match: 3.

The table lists this clonotype with many counts. This chain links TRBV20-1 with TRBJ2-5, with 7 bases identical to TRBD2. Looked up from germline, CDR1 is DFQATT and CDR2 is SNEGSKA (reference sequence). This CDR3 comprises 13 residues. The CDR3 protein is CSISGLLQETQYF. Here the CDR3 DNA reads TGCAGCATTAGCGGGTTACTCCAAGAGACCCAGTACTTC.

The chain has TRBV19 and TRBJ2-7, with TRBD1 matching 8 bases. The CDR3 has 14 amino acids. The junction had 11 bases not matched to a gene; V was cut back by 10 bases and J by 3 bases. Looked up from germline, CDR1 is LNHDA and CDR2 is SQIVND (reference sequence). The CDR3 nucleotides are TGTGCCACCTCCCCCGGGACAGGAGGCTACGAGCAGTACTTC. This gives the protein CATSPGTGGYEQYF. The full variable domain, rest sourced from reference TRBV19 and TRBJ2-7, is DGGITQSPKYLFRKEGQNVTLSCEQNLNHDAMYWYRQDPGQGLRLIYYSQIVNDFQKGDIAEGYSVSREKKESFPLTVTSAQKNPTAFYLCATSPGTGGYEQYFGPGTRLTVT.

This clonotype has at least ten counts. The chain carries TRBV7-8 and TRBJ2-4; 7 positions match TRBD1. The CDR3 sequence is 16 residues long. Germline V gives CDR1 SGHVS, CDR2 FQNEAQ. V shed 1 base and J 0 bases; nucleotides not matched to a gene: 3. CDR3 protein: CASSLEGGRAKNIQYF. CDR3 sequence (DNA): TGTGCCAGCAGCTTAGAAGGGGGCAGAGCCAAAAACATTCAGTACTTC.

Regarding this clonotype: The germline gene is not matched at one end of the junction; a read error may be the cause. The chain couples TRBV7-2 to TRBJ2-5; TRBD2 is a possible D gene (6 bases). There are 12 residues in the CDR3. Germline values: CDR1 SGHTA, CDR2 FQGNSA. The CDR3 reads CASSSPGEIQYF. Written as DNA, the CDR3 is TGTGCCAGCAGCTCGCCGGGGGAGATCCAGTACTTC.

This clonotype showed up just a few times. The J gene is TRBJ1-2, the V gene TRBV4-1, with TRBD1 matching 7 bases. Losses at the gene ends were 8 bases for V and 10 bases for J; bases not matched to a gene: 7. This CDR3 has 11 residues. Germline V gene lookup returns CDR1 MGHRA and CDR2 YSYEKL. The CDR3, as DNA: TGCGCCAGCGGCAACAGGGGTCACTACACCTTC. It yields the protein CASGNRGHYTF.

The table lists this clonotype with many counts. J is TRBJ2-5 and V is TRBV7-9, with D maybe TRBD1 (6 bases). V lost 5 bases, J lost 5 bases, and 21 bases lay in between. CDR1 is SEHNR, CDR2 FQNEAQ, per germline (reference sequence). The CDR3 spans 16 residues. The chain's CDR3 is CASSPRQDSLTETQYF. The CDR3, as DNA: TGTGCCAGCAGCCCCCGACAGGACAGTTTGACTGAGACCCAGTACTTC.

The rearrangement joins TRBV20-1 to TRBJ1-1; no clear D gene. CDR3 size: 13 residues. V shed 0 bases and J shed 4 bases, with 9 bases lying between them. Germline loops: CDR1 DFQATT, CDR2 SNEGSKA (reference sequence). The CDR3 protein is CSARDGAGTEAFF. Written as DNA, the CDR3 is TGCAGTGCTAGAGACGGTGCGGGCACTGAAGCTTTCTTT.

This clonotype was recorded many times. This chain connects TRBV27 to TRBJ2-7, with 7 bases fitting TRBD1. The J segment lost 0 bases and the V segment lost 4 bases, leaving 3 bases of the junction unmatched. This CDR3 contains 14 residues. Germline V gene lookup returns CDR1 MNHEY and CDR2 SMNVEV (reference sequence). The CDR3 loop is CASSWDRSSYEQYF. Here the CDR3 DNA reads TGTGCCAGCAGTTGGGACAGAAGCTCCTACGAGCAGTACTTC.

This clonotype was recorded a few times. The rearrangement joins TRBV30 to TRBJ1-3; D unresolved. This CDR3 is 16 amino acids long. The ends were cut back, 0 bases at V and 4 bases at J, with 16 bases in the middle. Germline V gives CDR1 GTSNPN, CDR2 SVGIG (reference sequence). CDR3: CAWSVRGSTKGNTIYF. Written as DNA, the CDR3 is TGTGCCTGGAGTGTACGGGGATCGACTAAAGGAAACACCATATATTTT.